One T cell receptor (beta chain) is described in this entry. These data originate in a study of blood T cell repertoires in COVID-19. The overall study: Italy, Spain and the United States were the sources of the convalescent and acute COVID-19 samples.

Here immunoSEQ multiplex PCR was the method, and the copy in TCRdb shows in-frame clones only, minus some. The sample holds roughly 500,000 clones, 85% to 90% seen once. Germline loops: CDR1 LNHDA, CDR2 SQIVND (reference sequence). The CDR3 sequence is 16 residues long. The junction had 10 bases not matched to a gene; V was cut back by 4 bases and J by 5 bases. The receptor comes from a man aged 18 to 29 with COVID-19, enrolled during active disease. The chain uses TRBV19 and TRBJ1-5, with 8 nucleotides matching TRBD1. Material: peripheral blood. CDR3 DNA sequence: TGTGCCAGTAGTACCCATGACAGGGGAGGGGATCAGCCCCAGCATTTT. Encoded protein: CASSTHDRGGDQPQHF. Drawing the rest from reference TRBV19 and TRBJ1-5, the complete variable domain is DGGITQSPKYLFRKEGQNVTLSCEQNLNHDAMYWYRQDPGQGLRLIYYSQIVNDFQKGDIAEGYSVSREKKESFPLTVTSAQKNPTAFYLCASSTHDRGGDQPQHFGDGTRLSIL.